This note documents a single T cell receptor (beta chain) sequence. Its antigen has not been determined. Qualities for individual bases were not recorded, and no much larger clone is one base off. This sample stems from a study of shared clonotypes between healthy human individuals (TCRdb year 2020). Regarding the study in general: A couple of women and a few men aged 18 to 49 years were included in the cohort. For each donor, CD4 naive and CD4 memory were each run on three plates, CD8 naive on two plates, and CD8 memory on one plate. To estimate repertoire size and how much clonotypes are shared between individuals, the study performed deep sequencing of blood TCR repertoires from a handful of healthy adults. Leukapheresis yielded between about 0.94 and 9 billion PBMCs per donor. Different laboratories and diverse techniques were used to prepare libraries and sequence TCR repertoires, to increase sequencing depth and limit assay-specific biases. Beyond this particular receptor, the publication reports: Based on pairwise subsampling, the degree of clonotype sharing among donors was expected to be affected by sequencing depth. Because the study included a small number of donors, the genetic and exposure-history diversity represented was limited. Estimated clonotype richness was generally larger for naive than for memory subsets. Even with the large sequencing depth, rarefaction of the sorted-subset datasets indicated that sequencing was incomplete. Sharing across a few donors was observed for 5% to 6.5% of naive CD4, under 4% of naive CD8, over 2% of memory CD4, and roughly 0.4% of memory CD8 clonotypes. Compared with non-shared clonotypes, clonotypes shared by all four sorted-subset donors had higher generation probabilities. Only blood was sampled, and tissue TCR repertoires likely differ from those in blood.

The V end gives up 4 bases and the J end 4 bases, leaving 6 bases in the junction not matched to a gene. The CDR3 runs 14 amino acids, cysteine and phenylalanine included. Only the CDR3 part of the read is kept: 42 bases, read in frame from the first base. The germline V gene supplies CDR1 SGDLS and CDR2 YYNGEE. The donors were healthy, HIV-negative adults with no recently reported acute infections or vaccinations. Every donor was a Caucasian adult living in Nashville, Tennessee, USA. Magnetic negative selection was used to enrich CD4+ T cells, after which naive cells were positively selected on CD45RA and the negative fraction became the memory subset. Blood was collected by leukapheresis, and PBMCs were isolated by Ficoll-Histopaque density gradient centrifugation and then cryopreserved in liquid nitrogen vapor phase. Analytical flow cytometry was used to check the purity and quantity of every magnetically sorted T cell population. Genomic DNA was isolated from every sorted fraction and measured by UV absorbance on a Nanodrop 2000c.

Using the deep immunoSEQ assay, TCR CDR3 regions were amplified from genomic DNA by multiplex PCR. Genomic DNA extracted from each cell subset was distributed evenly over all wells of several immunoSEQ 96-well plates, and each plate served as one replicate. For sorted subsets, each replicate PCR was loaded with roughly 200 ng genomic DNA, equivalent to roughly 30,000 T cell genomes. Purified libraries were measured with a Qubit 3.0 fluorometer, size-checked on a Bioanalyzer 2100, and measured again with the KAPA Library Quantification kit. Each immunoSEQ 96-well plate was sequenced on its own single-read 150-cycle Illumina NextSeq 550 flow cell. The source study handled its data this way. Because the immunoSEQ output included only junctional sequences and no quality scores, the filtering could not be the same as the filtering used for full-length reads. To assign V/J genes and CDR3, sequences were annotated against IMGT germline references using PyIR, a Python wrapper for IgBLAST v1.9. Reads were filtered out if the reads had weak V/J assignments (E-value above 1e-6), no CDR3, stop codons, out-of-frame junctions, or ambiguous translated residues. A V3J clonotype was defined by an identical inferred V gene, J gene, and CDR3 amino acid sequence. Percentage overlap between repertoires was computed as shared unique clonotypes divided by the size of the smaller repertoire. Richness of each repertoire was evaluated using RTK rarefaction, the Chao1 estimator, and Recon v2.1 estimates of unobserved clonotypes. Generation probabilities were computed with OLGA for all TCRbeta clonotypes obtained by the gDNA method from several donors. TCRdb limited this immuneACCESS table to in-frame rearrangements with V and J called. A share of clones is missing; checked studies link under half to unresolved V genes, and the rest is unexplained. Clonal size and the V and J genes are those of that table, whereas D and trimming came from the DNA. The sample profile shows 700,000 or so clones; around 72% of them were found once. Clones ranked in the top ten supply around 2% of the sample.

The receptor was derived from a woman in her thirties in good health. Material for sequencing was memory CD4+ T cells sorted from blood. The sample's cell subset or site label, in plain terms: CD45RA-negative fraction. The rearrangement combines TRBV9 with TRBJ2-7; 9 central bases correspond to TRBD1. CDR3 loop: CASSPGQGRYEQYF. The nucleotide sequence reads TGTGCCAGCAGCCCCGGACAGGGGAGGTACGAGCAGTACTTC.